This entry lists 24 T cell receptor beta chains sequenced from one sample in a study of blood T cells in healthy people across ages. Through a sample-barcoded 5' primer and a J-beta primer mix, a second PCR was run for roughly 6 to 11 cycles. TCRdb analysed the 5' RACE reads with MiXCR anew, one entry per CDR3 protein. The sample has some 370,000 distinct CDR3 sequences, over 45% seen once. The sequenced sample consisted of blood. These receptors came from a man between 60 and 75 years old in good health.

On this clonotype itself: A much larger clone differs from this one at a single base, so this may be a read error. The chain has TRBV7-8 and TRBJ2-1; D perhaps matches TRBD1 (5 bases). Germline-derived CDR1 and CDR2 are SGHVS and FQNEAQ. There are 11 residues in the CDR3. CDR3 sequence reads: CAGRQNNEQFF. In DNA form, the CDR3 reads TGTGCCGGCAGACAGAACAATGAGCAGTTCTTC.

V usage is TRBV28 and J usage is TRBJ2-7, with TRBD2 as a possible D gene (6 bases). Trimming stripped 7 bases from V and 5 bases from J, with 15 bases between. CDR3 length: 13 residues. Germline-derived CDR1 and CDR2 are MDHEN and SYDVKM. The CDR3 loop reads CASTGTVSHEQYF. Written as DNA, the CDR3 is TGTGCCAGCACCGGGACTGTTTCCCACGAGCAGTACTTC.

Here the CDR3 reads CATSTGIYSVNTQYF. CDR3 nucleotide sequence: TGTGCCACCAGCACCGGAATTTACAGCGTAAATACGCAGTATTTT. The gene calls are TRBV24-1 and TRBJ2-3; no clear D. V was cut by 7 bases and J by 7 bases, with 20 bases left in between. Germline CDR1 and CDR2: KGHDR and SFDVKD. The length of the CDR3 is 15 residues.

This clonotype was seen repeatedly, ten times or more. The chain uses TRBV7-2 and TRBJ2-4; 12 nucleotides agree with TRBD2. With 5 bases clipped from V and 5 bases from J, the junction kept 4 bases outside the gene matches. The length of the CDR3 is 15 residues. The germline gives CDR1 SGHTA, CDR2 FQGNSA. CDR3 in DNA: TGTGCCAGCAGCCGACTAGCGGGGGACCAAAACATTCAGTACTTC. Translated, it gives CASSRLAGDQNIQYF.

This clonotype was seen a few times. The chain joins TRBV4-2 to TRBJ1-2; D possibly corresponds to TRBD1 (6 bases). Germline V lookup: CDR1 LGHNA, CDR2 YNFKEQ. V was pared by 0 bases and J by 8 bases, with 16 bases between. The CDR3 totals 15 residues. Here the CDR3 reads CASSQDVGGSGGYTF. CDR3 coding DNA: TGTGCCAGCAGCCAAGATGTTGGGGGCTCGGGGGGCTACACCTTC.

This clonotype has a count of ten or more. The DNA of the CDR3 is TGTGCCAGCAGCTCCTCGACGGCAGATGAGCAGTTCTTC. It yields the protein CASSSSTADEQFF. The chain joins TRBV11-1 to TRBJ2-1; D is undetermined. Germline-derived CDR1 and CDR2 are SGHAT and FQDESV (reference sequence). Trimming pared 4 bases from V and 8 bases from J, leaving 12 bases between. There are 13 residues in the CDR3.

The chain has TRBV12-3 or TRBV12-4 and TRBJ1-1, with D tentatively TRBD1 (5 bases). This CDR3 is built from 13 residues. The ends were cut back, 7 bases at V and 9 bases at J, with 18 bases in the middle. The CDR3 spells CASTLGVGGKAFF. In nucleotides, the CDR3 is TGTGCCAGCACCTTGGGCGTTGGGGGGAAAGCTTTCTTT.

J is TRBJ1-2 and V is TRBV28; the D is unclear. V shed 6 bases and J shed 2 bases, with 7 bases lying between them. The CDR3 spans 12 residues. The germline V gene encodes CDR1 MDHEN and CDR2 SYDVKM. CDR3 DNA: TGTGCCAGCAGCCCTCGCAACTATGGCTACACCTTC. Translated: CASSPRNYGYTF.

J is TRBJ1-2 and V is TRBV27; possibly TRBD1 for D (6 bases). Germline V gene sequence: CDR1 MNHEY, CDR2 SMNVEV (reference sequence). V was clipped by 4 bases and J by 2 bases, with 23 bases between them. The CDR3 has 18 residues. CDR3 coding DNA: TGTGCCAGCAGTTCCCAACCGGGGGGGCGCTTCTCCAACTATGGCTACACCTTC. Translating it yields CASSSQPGGRFSNYGYTF.

CDR3 loop: CASSSYRGETQYF. The CDR3 region has the DNA TGTGCCAGCAGCTCGTACAGAGGAGAGACCCAGTACTTC. The rearrangement uses TRBV7-6 and TRBJ2-7; no reliable D call. The J call is doubtful: the DNA matches TRBJ2-5 better. CDR1 is SGHVS, CDR2 FNYEAQ, per germline. The CDR3 is 13 amino acids.

In this sample, this clonotype turned up a few times. The V and J genes are TRBV4-2 and TRBJ2-5, with 11 bases matching TRBD2. The CDR3 contains 15 residues. Trimming removed 0 bases from V and 8 bases from J; junction bases left unmatched: 5. The germline CDR1 and CDR2 sequences are LGHNA and YNFKEQ. For the CDR3, the DNA is TGTGCCAGCAGCCAAGATGTAGCGGGGGGGAGTACCCAGTACTTC. Protein sequence: CASSQDVAGGSTQYF.

This clonotype has a handful of counts. The V call is TRBV4-2, the J call TRBJ2-1, with 13 positions matching TRBD2. Germline-derived CDR1 and CDR2 are LGHNA and YNFKEQ. This CDR3 comprises 17 residues. The V segment lost 0 bases and the J segment 6 bases; nucleotides outside the gene matches: 5. The chain's CDR3 is CASSQDSGTSGTNEQFF. CDR3 sequence (DNA): TGTGCCAGCAGCCAAGATTCCGGGACTAGCGGGACCAATGAGCAGTTCTTC.

V is TRBV2 and J is TRBJ2-1; 8 bases align to TRBD1. The germline CDR1 and CDR2 sequences are SNHLY and FYNNEI. With V trimmed by 8 bases and J by 4 bases, 7 bases remained unmatched. This CDR3 region has 14 residues. The DNA for the CDR3 is TGTGCCAGCGGTGGACAGGGTATATACAATGAGCAGTTCTTC. The encoded protein is CASGGQGIYNEQFF.

This clonotype occurred a few times. The chain links TRBV5-1 to TRBJ2-7; no clear D. V gave up 0 bases and J gave up 7 bases, with 8 bases separating them. The CDR3 is 12 amino acids. Germline V gene lookup returns CDR1 SGHRS and CDR2 YFSETQ. The CDR3 nucleotides are TGCGCCAGCAGCTTGGAAGCAACGGAGCAGTACTTC. It codes for CASSLEATEQYF.

The V and J genes are TRBV28 and TRBJ2-7; possible D gene TRBD2, 5 bases. This CDR3 has 12 amino acids. The germline gives CDR1 MDHEN, CDR2 SYDVKM. Trimming cost V 5 bases and J 6 bases, with 11 bases left between them. CDR3 in DNA: TGTGCCAGCAGTAAGACGGGATCCGAGCAGTACTTC. As protein: CASSKTGSEQYF.

The chain links TRBV29-1 to TRBJ2-4, with D possibly matching TRBD1 (6 bases). TRBJ2-7 explains the end of the DNA better; the J call may be wrong. There are 13 residues in the CDR3. Germline V CDR1 and CDR2: SQVTM, ANQGSEA. CDR3 in amino acids: CSVGGRTGSEQYF. DNA for the CDR3: TGCAGCGTTGGGGGTCGCACAGGGAGCGAGCAGTACTTC.

The rearrangement uses TRBV24-1 and TRBJ2-1, with D uncertain. Germline V CDR1 and CDR2: KGHDR, SFDVKD. The V end was cut by 7 bases, the J end by 0 bases, with 12 bases between. This CDR3 has 15 residues. The CDR3 here is CATSSSARSYNEQFF. The CDR3 DNA follows: TGTGCCACCAGCTCCTCGGCCCGCTCCTACAATGAGCAGTTCTTC.

The chain uses TRBV11-2 and TRBJ2-5; D possibly corresponds to TRBD1 (5 bases). With the DNA end fitting TRBJ2-7 better, the J assignment may be wrong. The length of the CDR3 is 13 residues. Looked up from germline, CDR1 is SGHAT and CDR2 is FQNNGV. The CDR3 sequence: CASSSQGPGEQYF. The CDR3 nucleotides are TGTGCCAGCAGTTCTCAGGGTCCGGGCGAGCAGTACTTC.

This chain connects TRBV5-6 to TRBJ2-1; possibly TRBD2 for D (6 bases). The CDR3 is 14 amino acids. Per the germline V gene, CDR1 is SGHDT and CDR2 is YYEEEE. The V end was cut by 7 bases, the J end by 4 bases, with 15 bases between. Written as DNA, the CDR3 is TGTGCCAGCGCGCAGGCCGGGGGTTACAATGAGCAGTTCTTC. Its translation is CASAQAGGYNEQFF.

V gene TRBV6-5 combines with J gene TRBJ2-3, with D unresolved. Germline V gene lookup returns CDR1 MNHEY and CDR2 SVGAGI. There are 14 residues in the CDR3. V dropped 5 bases and J dropped 2 bases, with 11 bases sitting between them. The CDR3, as DNA: TGTGCCAGCAGTCCCACTTCCCACACAGATACGCAGTATTTT. Its translation is CASSPTSHTDTQYF.

The J gene is TRBJ2-3, the V gene TRBV7-2, with 7 bases aligning to TRBD2. The CDR3 has 15 residues. With 3 bases clipped from V and 5 bases from J, the junction kept 8 bases outside the gene matches. In germline, CDR1 is SGHTA, CDR2 FQGNSA. The CDR3 DNA sequence: TGTGCCAGCAGCTTCGGTGCGGGAGTGGGAGATACGCAGTATTTT. It codes for CASSFGAGVGDTQYF.

This rearrangement joins TRBV28 to TRBJ2-3, with a tentative D call TRBD2 (6 bases). V lost 3 bases, J lost 2 bases, and 21 bases lay in between. CDR3 length: 18 residues. CDR1 is MDHEN, CDR2 SYDVKM, per germline. The CDR3 DNA reads TGTGCCAGCAGTTTGGGGGGAGGTGGTGGCCGATCCACAGATACGCAGTATTTT. This sequence encodes CASSLGGGGGRSTDTQYF.

The chain couples TRBV20-1 to TRBJ2-7, with 10 bases aligning to TRBD1. Trimming took 6 bases from V and 3 from J; bases not matched to a gene: 5. This CDR3 region has 13 residues. Germline CDR1 is DFQATT and CDR2 is SNEGSKA (reference sequence). For the CDR3, the DNA is TGCAGTGCCACGACAGGGGGCGACTACGAGCAGTACTTC. It is translated as CSATTGGDYEQYF.

This clonotype turned up a few times. The gene calls are TRBV29-1 and TRBJ2-1; D remains unclear. V was pared by 1 base and J by 10 bases, with 8 bases between. CDR1 is SQVTM and CDR2 is ANQGSEA in the germline V gene. This CDR3 region has 11 residues. The CDR3 sequence is CSVEVAKEQFF. CDR3 sequence (DNA): TGCAGCGTTGAAGTAGCTAAAGAGCAGTTCTTC.